Shown below are 28 T cell receptor beta chains from a single sample sequenced in a study of shared clonotypes between healthy human individuals. The table came from immunoSEQ multiplex PCR; TCRdb's copy has only in-frame clones and leaves some out. The table records 2 million to 2.5 million clones, roughly 94% of them present only once. Specimen: naive CD4+ T cells sorted from blood. The subset: CD45RA+ positively selected. The receptors here all came from a man aged 18 to 30 in good health.

The V and J genes are TRBV7-9 and TRBJ2-7, with D uncertain. This CDR3 has 13 residues. V gave up 1 base and J gave up 5 bases, with 9 bases separating them. Germline values: CDR1 SEHNR, CDR2 FQNEAQ (reference sequence). The CDR3 sequence is CASSLEGINEQYF. CDR3 in DNA: TGTGCCAGCAGCTTAGAGGGAATCAACGAGCAGTACTTC.

The chain couples TRBV19 to TRBJ1-4; perhaps TRBD1 as D (5 bases). V lost 1 base, J lost 8 bases, and 8 bases lay in between. CDR3 size: 13 residues. Germline CDR1 LNHDA, CDR2 SQIVND (reference sequence). CDR3 DNA sequence: TGTGCCAGTAGTATAGCTACAGGCGAAAAACTGTTTTTT. It encodes CASSIATGEKLFF.

The chain joins TRBV5-1 to TRBJ1-3; D gene uncertain. The CDR3 is 13 residues long. The V gene's germline CDR1 is SGHRS and CDR2 YFSETQ. V lost 2 bases to trimming and J lost 0 bases, with 3 bases between them. The CDR3 spells CASSFNSGNTIYF. The CDR3 region has the DNA TGCGCCAGCAGCTTCAACTCTGGAAACACCATATATTTT.

This rearrangement joins TRBV9 to TRBJ1-6; 7 nucleotides match TRBD1. The CDR3 covers 14 residues. The V segment lost 3 bases and the J segment 7 bases; nucleotides outside the gene matches: 4. Germline loops: CDR1 SGDLS, CDR2 YYNGEE. CDR3 nucleotide sequence: TGTGCCAGCAGCGCGGGACAGTTAAATTCACCCCTCCACTTT. It encodes CASSAGQLNSPLHF.

This sequence joins TRBV5-1 and TRBJ2-2; D possibly corresponds to TRBD1 (6 bases). Trimming stripped 0 bases from V and 5 bases from J, with 11 bases between. There are 15 residues in the CDR3. Germline V gives CDR1 SGHRS, CDR2 YFSETQ. The CDR3 protein is CASSLDTDRTGELFF. As DNA, the CDR3 is TGCGCCAGCAGCTTGGACACCGACAGGACCGGGGAGCTGTTTTTT. The full variable domain, completed using reference TRBV5-1 and TRBJ2-2, is KAGVTQTPRYLIKTRGQQVTLSCSPISGHRSVSWYQQTPGQGLQFLFEYFSETQRNKGNFPGRFSGRQFSNSRSEMNVSTLELGDSALYLCASSLDTDRTGELFFGEGSRLTVL.

The rearrangement joins TRBV7-9 to TRBJ1-4, with D possibly being TRBD1 (6 bases). Deletions cut 5 bases from V and 8 bases from J, with 12 bases between. Germline CDR1 is SEHNR and CDR2 is FQNEAQ (reference sequence). This CDR3 contains 13 residues. The CDR3 region is CASSTDRIEKLFF. The CDR3 DNA is TGTGCCAGCAGCACCGACAGGATAGAAAAACTGTTTTTT.

V usage is TRBV29-1 and J usage is TRBJ1-1, with D unclear. Germline assignment: CDR1 SQVTM and CDR2 ANQGSEA. The CDR3 is made up of 14 amino acids. V was trimmed by 4 bases and J by 5 bases, leaving 17 bases between them. The CDR3 sequence is CSVGKGVIGTEAFF. The CDR3, as DNA: TGCAGCGTTGGTAAGGGAGTTATTGGTACTGAAGCTTTCTTT. The full variable domain, completed using reference TRBV29-1 and TRBJ1-1, is SAVISQKPSRDICQRGTSLTIQCQVDSQVTMMFWYRQQPGQSLTLIATANQGSEATYESGFVIDKFPISRPNLTFSTLTVSNMSPEDSSIYLCSVGKGVIGTEAFFGQGTRLTVV.

To note about this clone: Other DNA sequences in this specimen translate into the identical CDR3. The chain links TRBV28 to TRBJ1-1, with D possibly matching TRBD1 (6 bases). Per the germline V gene, CDR1 is MDHEN and CDR2 is SYDVKM. This CDR3 spans 14 amino acids. Deletions cut 2 bases from V and 1 base from J, with 8 bases between. DNA of the CDR3: TGTGCCAGCAGTTTAGGGGGCAAGAACACTGAAGCTTTCTTT. Translating it yields CASSLGGKNTEAFF.

This chain joins TRBV5-4 and TRBJ1-6; D not resolved. Germline V gene sequence: CDR1 SGHNT, CDR2 YYREEE (reference sequence). This CDR3 is built from 14 residues. V gave up 4 bases and J gave up 6 bases, with 11 bases separating them. The CDR3 bases are TGTGCCAGCAGCGCAAAACAGCTTAATTCACCCCTCCACTTT. Residues: CASSAKQLNSPLHF.

V gene TRBV9 combines with J gene TRBJ2-1, with TRBD2 as a possible D gene (6 bases). The CDR3 is 15 residues long. Germline lookup yields CDR1 SGDLS and CDR2 YYNGEE. Trimming shortened V by 7 bases and J by 3 bases, and 17 bases separated the two germline ends. The CDR3: CASGGAILGYNEQFF. In nucleotides, the CDR3 is TGTGCCAGCGGAGGGGCGATCCTCGGCTACAATGAGCAGTTCTTC.

This chain joins TRBV7-2 and TRBJ2-1, with TRBD2 identical over 9 bases. Trimming removed 5 bases from V and 4 bases from J; junction bases left unmatched: 6. The CDR3 loop spans 15 amino acids. The germline CDR1 and CDR2 sequences are SGHTA and FQGNSA. The CDR3 protein is CASSPRAGGYNEQFF. CDR3 nucleotides: TGTGCCAGCAGCCCCCGTGCGGGAGGGTACAATGAGCAGTTCTTC.

The rearrangement joins TRBV5-3 to TRBJ2-4, with 11 positions matching TRBD2. TRBV5-3 belongs to the ORF category, with a function that is uncertain. V was clipped by 0 bases and J by 5 bases; unmatched bases: 10. The CDR3 totals 18 residues. The CDR3 DNA sequence: TGTGCCAGAAGCTTGGGAATTAGCGGGAGGGCCTGGGAAAACATTCAGTACTTC. Encoded protein: CARSLGISGRAWENIQYF.

This clone was detected a few times. The CDR3 DNA sequence: TGCGCCACCCTGTATGATCTTAGCACAGATACGCAGTATTTT. Its translation is CATLYDLSTDTQYF. This rearrangement joins TRBV10-2 to TRBJ2-3; D ambiguous. V lost 10 bases and J 0 bases, leaving 14 bases between the germline ends. CDR3 length: 14 amino acids. Germline V gene sequence: CDR1 WSHSY, CDR2 SAAADI.

The V gene is TRBV28, the J gene TRBJ1-2; D gene unclear. Germline V gene sequence: CDR1 MDHEN, CDR2 SYDVKM. V lost 11 bases and J lost 0, with 16 bases in between. The CDR3 length is 14 residues. Here the CDR3 reads CAAVGVPTNYGYTF. CDR3 DNA: TGTGCCGCCGTCGGGGTTCCTACTAACTATGGCTACACCTTC.

Turning to this clone: The junction departs from germline at one end; a sequencing error may be responsible. The chain uses TRBV7-9 and TRBJ2-7; D gene unclear. The CDR3 has 10 residues. In germline, CDR1 is SEHNR, CDR2 FQNEAQ (reference sequence). CDR3 DNA: TGTGCCAGCAGCTTACTGGAGCTGTACTTC. Its translation is CASSLLELYF.

The CDR3 sequence: CAWIPSGDRRYTDTQYF. The CDR3 DNA sequence: TGTGCCTGGATTCCTTCCGGGGACAGAAGATACACAGATACGCAGTATTTT. V is TRBV30 and J is TRBJ2-3, with 7 bases that match TRBD1. The J segment lost 2 bases and the V segment lost 4 bases, leaving 15 bases of the junction unmatched. The CDR3 extends over 17 amino acids. Germline CDR1 is GTSNPN and CDR2 is SVGIG (reference sequence).

This clone occurred once. The chain couples TRBV29-1 to TRBJ2-1, with D hard to call. Germline V gene sequence: CDR1 SQVTM, CDR2 ANQGSEA. The CDR3 length is 13 residues. V gave up 4 bases and J gave up 4 bases, with 11 bases separating them. The CDR3 sequence is CSVVSPRYNEQFF. The CDR3, as DNA: TGCAGCGTTGTTTCCCCGCGTTACAATGAGCAGTTCTTC.

As concerns this clone: The same CDR3 can be traced to other DNA sequences in this sample. The V gene is TRBV11-3, the J gene TRBJ2-3, with 11 bases matching TRBD1. This CDR3 spans 15 amino acids. Germline lookup yields CDR1 SGHNT and CDR2 YENEEA. Losses at the gene ends were 5 bases for V and 1 base for J; bases not matched to a gene: 2. The CDR3 reads CASSPGQGGTDTQYF. CDR3 DNA sequence: TGTGCCAGCAGCCCGGGACAGGGGGGCACAGATACGCAGTATTTT.

As concerns this clone: The same CDR3 can be traced to other DNA sequences in this sample. This chain connects TRBV6-6 to TRBJ1-4, with TRBD1 identical over 9 bases. V dropped 6 bases and J dropped 7; count of bases not matched to a gene: 6. The CDR3 spans 14 residues. Germline V gives CDR1 MNHNY, CDR2 SVGAGI (reference sequence). The CDR3 DNA reads TGTGCCAGCAGCAAACAGGGGGCCGGTGAAAAACTGTTTTTT. This translates into CASSKQGAGEKLFF.

This rearrangement joins TRBV5-6 to TRBJ2-3; D assignment may be TRBD1 or TRBD2 (5 bases each). Per germline, CDR1 SGHDT and CDR2 YYEEEE. The CDR3 sequence is 16 residues long. V lost 1 base and J lost 2, with 14 bases in between. The CDR3 loop is CASSLTAGSVTDTQYF. CDR3 DNA sequence: TGTGCCAGCAGCTTGACGGCAGGGAGCGTCACAGATACGCAGTATTTT. The variable domain in full, completed from reference TRBV5-6 and TRBJ2-3, reads DAGVTQSPTHLIKTRGQQVTLRCSPKSGHDTVSWYQQALGQGPQFIFQYYEEEERQRGNFPDRFSGHQFPNYSSELNVNALLLGDSALYLCASSLTAGSVTDTQYFGPGTRLTVL.

This clone appeared once. CDR3 residues: CAWRSDSYGYTF. DNA for the CDR3: TGTGCCTGGAGATCTGACAGCTATGGCTACACCTTC. The genes are TRBV30 and TRBJ1-2; D might be TRBD1 (5 bases). The CDR3 is 12 amino acids. V was cut by 3 bases and J by 4 bases, with 9 bases left in between. CDR1 and CDR2 from the germline V gene are GTSNPN and SVGIG (reference sequence).

V and J are TRBV18 and TRBJ1-2; D not certain. V shed 1 base and J shed 0 bases, with 15 bases lying between them. The CDR3 length is 17 residues. CDR1 and CDR2 (germline): KGHSH, LQKENI. The chain's CDR3 is CASSPREGRGSNYGYTF. Written as DNA, the CDR3 is TGTGCCAGCTCACCACGGGAAGGAAGAGGATCTAACTATGGCTACACCTTC.

The chain carries TRBV5-4 and TRBJ2-7; D remains unclear. Trimming removed 1 base from V and 7 bases from J, with 9 bases in between. The CDR3 runs to 12 residues. Germline V CDR1 and CDR2: SGHNT, YYREEE (reference sequence). CDR3 amino acids: CASSLPASEQYF. The CDR3 bases are TGTGCCAGCAGCTTGCCGGCTTCGGAGCAGTACTTC.

The chain employs TRBV29-1 and TRBJ2-3; D is unresolved. Per germline, CDR1 SQVTM and CDR2 ANQGSEA. V was trimmed by 4 bases and J by 7 bases, leaving 6 bases between them. This CDR3 spans 10 amino acids. In DNA form, the CDR3 reads TGCAGCGTTGCCGGGTATACGCAGTATTTT. Translating it yields CSVAGYTQYF.

The V gene is TRBV28, the J gene TRBJ2-7; D could derive from TRBD1 or TRBD2 (5 bases each). In germline, CDR1 is MDHEN, CDR2 SYDVKM. Trimming pared 5 bases from V and 0 bases from J, leaving 11 bases between. The CDR3 covers 14 residues. CDR3 loop: CASSAGTVSYEQYF. The CDR3, as DNA: TGTGCCAGCAGTGCCGGGACGGTCTCCTACGAGCAGTACTTC.

The chain has TRBV2 and TRBJ1-5; no clear D. Germline CDR1 reads SNHLY; CDR2 reads FYNNEI. The CDR3 contains 13 residues. Trimming pared 1 base from V and 9 bases from J, leaving 10 bases between. The chain's CDR3 is CASSEDGVGPQHF. CDR3 bases: TGTGCCAGCAGTGAAGATGGGGTCGGGCCCCAGCATTTT.

The chain uses TRBV7-2 and TRBJ2-7; TRBD2 agrees at 8 bases. The ends lost 3 bases at V and 2 bases at J; junction bases unmatched: 9. From germline, CDR1 is SGHTA and CDR2 FQGNSA. CDR3 length: 16 amino acids. The CDR3 reads CASSLRAGENTYEQYF. CDR3 coding DNA: TGTGCCAGCAGCTTGCGAGCGGGAGAGAACACCTACGAGCAGTACTTC.

This rearrangement joins TRBV19 to TRBJ1-6; no clear D. From germline, CDR1 is LNHDA and CDR2 SQIVND (reference sequence). V lost 2 bases to trimming and J lost 7 bases, with 24 bases between them. CDR3 size: 19 residues. This CDR3 is CASSIFPFLASPGNSPLHF. The CDR3 DNA follows: TGTGCCAGTAGTATATTCCCCTTTCTCGCCAGCCCGGGGAATTCACCCCTCCACTTT.